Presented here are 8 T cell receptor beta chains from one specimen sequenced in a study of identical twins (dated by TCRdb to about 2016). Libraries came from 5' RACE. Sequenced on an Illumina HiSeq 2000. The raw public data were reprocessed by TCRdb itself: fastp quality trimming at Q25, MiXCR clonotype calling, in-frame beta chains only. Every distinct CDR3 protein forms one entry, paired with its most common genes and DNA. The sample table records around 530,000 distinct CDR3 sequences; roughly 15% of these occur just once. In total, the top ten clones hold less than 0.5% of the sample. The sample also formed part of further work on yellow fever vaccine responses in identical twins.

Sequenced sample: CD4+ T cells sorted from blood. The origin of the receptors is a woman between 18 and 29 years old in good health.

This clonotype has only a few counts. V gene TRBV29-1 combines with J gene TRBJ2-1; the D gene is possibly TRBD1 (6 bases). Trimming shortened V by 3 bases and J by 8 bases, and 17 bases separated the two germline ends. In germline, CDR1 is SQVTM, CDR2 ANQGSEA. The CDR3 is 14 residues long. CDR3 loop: CSVDQGLAGDEQFF. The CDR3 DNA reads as TGCAGCGTTGATCAGGGGCTAGCTGGCGATGAGCAGTTCTTC.

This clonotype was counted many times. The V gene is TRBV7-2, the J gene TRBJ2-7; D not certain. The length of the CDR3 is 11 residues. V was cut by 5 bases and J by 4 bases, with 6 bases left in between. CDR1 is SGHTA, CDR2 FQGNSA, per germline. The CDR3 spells CASSQIYEQYF. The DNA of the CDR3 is TGTGCCAGCAGCCAAATTTACGAGCAGTACTTC.

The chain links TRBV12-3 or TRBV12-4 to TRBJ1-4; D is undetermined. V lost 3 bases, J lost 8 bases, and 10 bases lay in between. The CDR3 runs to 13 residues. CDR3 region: CASSFMAGEKLFF. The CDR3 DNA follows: TGTGCCAGCAGTTTTATGGCAGGCGAAAAACTGTTTTTT.

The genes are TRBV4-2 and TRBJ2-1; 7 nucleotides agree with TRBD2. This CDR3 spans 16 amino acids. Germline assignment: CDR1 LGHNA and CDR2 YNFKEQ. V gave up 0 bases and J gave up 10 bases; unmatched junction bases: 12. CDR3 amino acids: CASSQDSSGTPWEQFF. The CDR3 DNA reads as TGTGCCAGCAGCCAAGATTCAAGCGGGACTCCTTGGGAGCAGTTCTTC.

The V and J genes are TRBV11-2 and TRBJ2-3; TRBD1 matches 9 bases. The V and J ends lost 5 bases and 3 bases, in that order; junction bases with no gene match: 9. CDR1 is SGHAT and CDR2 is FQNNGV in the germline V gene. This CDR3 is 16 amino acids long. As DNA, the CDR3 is TGTGCCAGCAGCCTCCGGGACAGGGTCTCGACAGATACGCAGTATTTT. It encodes CASSLRDRVSTDTQYF. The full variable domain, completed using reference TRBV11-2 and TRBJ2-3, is EAGVAQSPRYKIIEKRQSVAFWCNPISGHATLYWYQQILGQGPKLLIQFQNNGVVDDSQLPKDRFSAERLKGVDSTLKIQPAKLEDSAVYLCASSLRDRVSTDTQYFGPGTRLTVL.

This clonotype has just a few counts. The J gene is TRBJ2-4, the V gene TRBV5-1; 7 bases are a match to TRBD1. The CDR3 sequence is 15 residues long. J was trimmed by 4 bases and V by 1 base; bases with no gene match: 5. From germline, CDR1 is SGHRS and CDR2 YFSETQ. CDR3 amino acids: CASSLYGTEKNIQYF. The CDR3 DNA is TGCGCCAGCAGCTTGTATGGGACAGAAAAAAACATTCAGTACTTC.

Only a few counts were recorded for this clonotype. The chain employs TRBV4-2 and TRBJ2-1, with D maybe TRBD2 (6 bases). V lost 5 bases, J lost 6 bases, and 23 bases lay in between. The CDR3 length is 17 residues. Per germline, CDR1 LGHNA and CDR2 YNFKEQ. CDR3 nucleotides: TGTGCCAGCAGCTCCAGGACTAACGCCCCGGAAGGCAATGAGCAGTTCTTC. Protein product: CASSSRTNAPEGNEQFF.

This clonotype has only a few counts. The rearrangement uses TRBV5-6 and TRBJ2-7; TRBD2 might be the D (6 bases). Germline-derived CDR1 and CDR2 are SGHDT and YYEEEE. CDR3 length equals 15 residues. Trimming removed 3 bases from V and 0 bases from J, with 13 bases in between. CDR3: CASSWVTRDSYEQYF. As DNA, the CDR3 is TGTGCCAGCAGCTGGGTGACTAGAGACTCCTACGAGCAGTACTTC.